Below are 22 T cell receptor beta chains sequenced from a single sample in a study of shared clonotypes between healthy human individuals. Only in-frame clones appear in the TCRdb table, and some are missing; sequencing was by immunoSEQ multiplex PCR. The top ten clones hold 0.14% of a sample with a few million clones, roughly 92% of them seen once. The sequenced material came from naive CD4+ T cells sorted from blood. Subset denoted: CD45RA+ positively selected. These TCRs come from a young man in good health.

The CDR3 here is CASGLVRGGQSTDTQYF. DNA for the CDR3: TGTGCTAGTGGTTTGGTTCGAGGGGGACAAAGCACAGATACGCAGTATTTT. The chain couples TRBV12-5 to TRBJ2-3, with D possibly TRBD1 on 6 matching bases. This CDR3 has 17 amino acids. CDR1 LGHNT and CDR2 FRNRAP come from the germline V gene. Trimming stripped 0 bases from V and 0 bases from J, with 13 bases between.

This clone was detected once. As DNA, the CDR3 is TGTGCCATCCAGGGGATTGACACCGGGGAGCTGTTTTTT. This gives the protein CAIQGIDTGELFF. This rearrangement joins TRBV10-3 to TRBJ2-2; tentative D call: TRBD1 (6 bases). Germline V gene sequence: CDR1 ENHRY, CDR2 SYGVKD. The CDR3 has 13 residues. The V gene lost 8 bases and the J gene lost 3 bases, with 10 bases spanning the gap.

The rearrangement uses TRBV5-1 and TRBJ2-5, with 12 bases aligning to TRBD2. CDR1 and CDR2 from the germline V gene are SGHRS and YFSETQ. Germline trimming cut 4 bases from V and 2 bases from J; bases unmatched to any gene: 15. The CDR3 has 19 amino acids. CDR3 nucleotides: TGCGCCAGCAGCCGGTATCCGGTAGGGCTAGCGGGGGGGCAAGAGACCCAGTACTTC. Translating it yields CASSRYPVGLAGGQETQYF.

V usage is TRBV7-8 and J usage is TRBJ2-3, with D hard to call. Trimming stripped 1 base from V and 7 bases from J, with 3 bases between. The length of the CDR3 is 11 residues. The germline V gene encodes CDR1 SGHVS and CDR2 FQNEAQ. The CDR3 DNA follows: TGTGCCAGCAGCTTAGAATATACGCAGTATTTT. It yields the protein CASSLEYTQYF.

CDR3 sequence reads: CASSAMISGNTIYF. In DNA, the CDR3 is TGTGCCAGCAGTGCAATGATCTCTGGAAACACCATATATTTT. The rearrangement joins TRBV6-5 to TRBJ1-3; D unclear. The CDR3 runs 14 residues. Germline CDR1 MNHEY, CDR2 SVGAGI. Trimming took 5 bases from V and 0 from J, leaving 8 bases between them.

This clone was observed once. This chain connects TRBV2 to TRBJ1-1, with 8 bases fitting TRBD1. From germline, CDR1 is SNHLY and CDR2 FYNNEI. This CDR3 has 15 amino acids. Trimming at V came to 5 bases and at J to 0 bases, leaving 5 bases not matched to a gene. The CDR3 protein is CASSPPDRVNTEAFF. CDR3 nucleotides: TGTGCCAGCAGTCCCCCGGACAGGGTGAACACTGAAGCTTTCTTT. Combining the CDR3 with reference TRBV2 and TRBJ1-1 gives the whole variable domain EPEVTQTPSHQVTQMGQEVILRCVPISNHLYFYWYRQILGQKVEFLVSFYNNEISEKSEIFDDQFSVERPDGSNFTLKIRSTKLEDSAMYFCASSPPDRVNTEAFFGQGTRLTVV.

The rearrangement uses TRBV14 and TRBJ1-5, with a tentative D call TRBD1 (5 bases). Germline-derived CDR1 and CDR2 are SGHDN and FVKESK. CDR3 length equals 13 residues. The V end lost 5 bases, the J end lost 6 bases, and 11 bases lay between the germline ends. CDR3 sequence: CASSEAQGQPQHF. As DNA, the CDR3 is TGTGCCAGCAGCGAAGCTCAGGGTCAGCCCCAGCATTTT.

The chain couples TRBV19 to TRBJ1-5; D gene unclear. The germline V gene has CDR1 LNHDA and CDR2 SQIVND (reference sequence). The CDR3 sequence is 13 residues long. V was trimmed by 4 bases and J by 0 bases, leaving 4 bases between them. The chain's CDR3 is CASSTNSNQPQHF. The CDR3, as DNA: TGTGCCAGTAGTACGAATAGCAATCAGCCCCAGCATTTT.

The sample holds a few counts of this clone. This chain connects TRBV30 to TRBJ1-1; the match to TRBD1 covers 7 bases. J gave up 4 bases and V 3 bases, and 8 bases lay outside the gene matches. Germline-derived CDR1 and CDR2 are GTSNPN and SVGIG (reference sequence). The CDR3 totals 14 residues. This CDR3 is CAWSMTGRGTEAFF. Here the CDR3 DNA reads TGTGCCTGGAGCATGACAGGGCGAGGCACTGAAGCTTTCTTT.

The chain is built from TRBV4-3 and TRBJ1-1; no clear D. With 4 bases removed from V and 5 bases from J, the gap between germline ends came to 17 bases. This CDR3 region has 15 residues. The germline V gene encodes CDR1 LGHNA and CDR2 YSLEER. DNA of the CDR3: TGCGCCAGCAGCCGCACCCTAGACGTGGGGACTGAAGCTTTCTTT. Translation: CASSRTLDVGTEAFF.

CDR3 protein: CANKTGWGSPLHF. CDR3 bases: TGTGCCAACAAGACAGGGTGGGGATCACCCCTCCACTTT. V is TRBV28 and J is TRBJ1-6; 7 bases line up with TRBD1. The V gene's germline CDR1 is MDHEN and CDR2 SYDVKM. This CDR3 is built from 13 residues. J was trimmed by 10 bases and V by 10 bases; bases with no gene match: 10.

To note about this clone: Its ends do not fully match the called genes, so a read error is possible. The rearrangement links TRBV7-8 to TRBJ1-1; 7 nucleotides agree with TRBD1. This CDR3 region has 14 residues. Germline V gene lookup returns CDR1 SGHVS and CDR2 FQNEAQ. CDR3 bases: TGTGCCAGCAGCTTATCGGGACAGAACTCTGAAGCTTTCTTT. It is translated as CASSLSGQNSEAFF.

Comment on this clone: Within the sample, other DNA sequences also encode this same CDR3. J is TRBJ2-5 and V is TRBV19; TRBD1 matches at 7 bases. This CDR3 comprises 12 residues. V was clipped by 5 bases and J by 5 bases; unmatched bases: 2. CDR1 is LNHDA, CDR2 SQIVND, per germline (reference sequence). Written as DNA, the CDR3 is TGTGCCAGTAGTCCGACAGGGGAGACCCAGTACTTC. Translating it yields CASSPTGETQYF.

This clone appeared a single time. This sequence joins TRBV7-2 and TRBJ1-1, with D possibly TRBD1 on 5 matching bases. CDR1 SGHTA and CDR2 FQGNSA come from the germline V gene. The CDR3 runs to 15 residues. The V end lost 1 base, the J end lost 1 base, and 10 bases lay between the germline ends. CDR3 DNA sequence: TGTGCCAGCAGCTTAGATGCAGGGTGGAACACTGAAGCTTTCTTT. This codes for CASSLDAGWNTEAFF.

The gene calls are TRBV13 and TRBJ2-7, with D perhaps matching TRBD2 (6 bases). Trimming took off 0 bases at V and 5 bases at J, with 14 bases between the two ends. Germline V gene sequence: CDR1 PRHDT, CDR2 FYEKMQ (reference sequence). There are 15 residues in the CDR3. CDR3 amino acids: CASSLGEGPGDEQYF. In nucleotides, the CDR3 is TGTGCCAGCAGCTTAGGCGAGGGCCCGGGGGACGAGCAGTACTTC.

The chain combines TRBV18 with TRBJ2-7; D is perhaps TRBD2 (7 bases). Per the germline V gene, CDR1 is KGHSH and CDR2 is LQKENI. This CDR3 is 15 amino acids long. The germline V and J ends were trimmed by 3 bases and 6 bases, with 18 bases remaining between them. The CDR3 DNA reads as TGTGCCAGCTCACCGGGGGGGGCTTGGATTTTCGAGCAGTACTTC. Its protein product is CASSPGGAWIFEQYF.

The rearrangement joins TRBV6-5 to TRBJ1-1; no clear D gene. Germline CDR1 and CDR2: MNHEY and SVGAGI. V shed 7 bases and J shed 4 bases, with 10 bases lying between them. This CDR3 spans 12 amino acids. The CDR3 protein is CASTRFVTEAFF. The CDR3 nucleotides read TGTGCCAGCACCCGATTTGTCACTGAAGCTTTCTTT.

In DNA, the CDR3 is TGTGCCAGCAGCTCCAAGCCGGCAGCAACTAATGAAAAACTGTTTTTT. It specifies CASSSKPAATNEKLFF. V gene TRBV21-1 combines with J gene TRBJ1-4. TRBV21-1 is tagged as a pseudogene. The CDR3 contains 16 residues.

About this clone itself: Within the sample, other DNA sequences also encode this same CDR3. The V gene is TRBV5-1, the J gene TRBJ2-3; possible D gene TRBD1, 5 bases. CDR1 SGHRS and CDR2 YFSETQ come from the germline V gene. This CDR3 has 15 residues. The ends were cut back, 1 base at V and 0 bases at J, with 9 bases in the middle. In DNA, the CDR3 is TGCGCCAGCAGCTTGACAGGAGCTAGCACAGATACGCAGTATTTT. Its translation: CASSLTGASTDTQYF.

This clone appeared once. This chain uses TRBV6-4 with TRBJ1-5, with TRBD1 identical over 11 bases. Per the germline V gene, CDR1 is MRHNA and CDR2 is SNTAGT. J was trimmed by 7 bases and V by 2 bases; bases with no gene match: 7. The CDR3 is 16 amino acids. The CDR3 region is CASSDEGQGAGQPQHF. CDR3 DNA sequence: TGTGCCAGCAGTGACGAAGGACAGGGGGCCGGGCAGCCCCAGCATTTT.

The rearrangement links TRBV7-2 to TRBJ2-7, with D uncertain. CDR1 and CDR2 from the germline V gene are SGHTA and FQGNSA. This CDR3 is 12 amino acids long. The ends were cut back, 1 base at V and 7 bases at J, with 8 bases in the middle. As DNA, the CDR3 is TGTGCCAGCAGCTTAGGGCCCCTGGAGCAGTACTTC. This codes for CASSLGPLEQYF. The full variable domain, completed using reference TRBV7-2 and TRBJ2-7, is GAGVSQSPSNKVTEKGKDVELRCDPISGHTALYWYRQSLGQGLEFLIYFQGNSAPDKSGLPSDRFSAERTGGSVSTLTIQRTQQEDSAVYLCASSLGPLEQYFGPGTRLTVT.

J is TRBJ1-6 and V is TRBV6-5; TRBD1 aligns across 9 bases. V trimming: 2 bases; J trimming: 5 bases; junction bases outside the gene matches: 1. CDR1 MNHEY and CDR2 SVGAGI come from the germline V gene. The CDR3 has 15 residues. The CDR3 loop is CASSYRTGDNSPLHF. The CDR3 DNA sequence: TGTGCCAGCAGTTACCGGACAGGGGATAATTCACCCCTCCACTTT.